The present TCR beta chain was sequenced within a study of vaccination and CD4 T cells after COVID-19. Background on the study: Recovered patients in the cohort numbered six men and four women, two of them Hispanic.

Germline V gene data show CDR1 as SGHTA and CDR2 as FQGNSA. The V segment lost 1 base and the J segment 4 bases; nucleotides outside the gene matches: 2. The CDR3 runs 15 residues. With regard to this clonotype: Its antigen is currently unknown.

An Oncomine TCR Beta short-read assay was used to sequence the DNA from cultured CD4+ T cells. TCRdb reanalysed the PCR reads using MiXCR and keeps one entry per CDR3 protein. The repertoire holds 15,000 to 20,000 distinct CDR3 sequences, with approximately 50% as singletons. As to treatment: approximately nine-day PBMC culture with coronavirus spike peptide pools or control peptides (ViraFEST assay). The clonotype originates from a human donor who had recovered from COVID-19. Sequences were obtained from CD4+ T cells from blood, cultured in vitro. The chain joins TRBV7-2 to TRBJ2-1; 9 nucleotides agree with TRBD1. In DNA, the CDR3 is TGTGCCAGCAGCTTAGACAGGGGGCTGTACAATGAGCAGTTCTTC. Its translation is CASSLDRGLYNEQFF.